This T cell receptor (beta chain) was recorded in a study of cytotoxic CD8 clonotypes in ibrutinib-treated CLL. Study background: Patient counts were 11 relapsed/refractory, more than 14 treatment-naive and 17 to 18 IGHV unmutated.

Study results and limitations: Pretreatment clonality was elevated relative to age-matched healthy donors and paralleled circulating CD8+ T-cell counts. Baseline levels were approached again at progression, after clonality had risen at ibrutinib response.

V gave up 6 bases and J gave up 3 bases; unmatched junction bases: 8. CDR3 size: 15 residues. CDR1 and CDR2 from the germline V gene are MNHEY and SVGAGI. As for this clone: What it binds is unknown.

Researchers set a sequencing depth target of 1 in 200,000 to 1 in 1 million T cells. The data were produced by immunoSEQ multiplex PCR, yet TCRdb's version contains in-frame clones alone and is incomplete. Of 55,000 to 85,000 clones listed, about nine tenths are singletons. Sequencing was performed on PBMCs, taken after 12 months of ibrutinib treatment. This sequence originates from a human donor with chronic lymphocytic leukemia. The chain recombines TRBV6-5 with TRBJ1-5, with 7 bases that match TRBD1. DNA for the CDR3: TGTGCCAGCAGAACCCGGGACAGTGACAATCAGCCCCAGCATTTT. Its protein product is CASRTRDSDNQPQHF.